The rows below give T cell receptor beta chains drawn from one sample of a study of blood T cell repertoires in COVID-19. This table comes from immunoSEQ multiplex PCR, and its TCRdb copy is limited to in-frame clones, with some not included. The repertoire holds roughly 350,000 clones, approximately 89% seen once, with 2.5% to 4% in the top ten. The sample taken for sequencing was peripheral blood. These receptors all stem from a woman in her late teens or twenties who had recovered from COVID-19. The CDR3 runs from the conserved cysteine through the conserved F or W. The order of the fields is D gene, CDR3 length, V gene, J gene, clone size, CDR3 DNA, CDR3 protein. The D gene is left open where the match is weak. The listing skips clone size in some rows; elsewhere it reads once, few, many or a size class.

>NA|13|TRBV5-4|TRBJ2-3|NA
TGTGCCAGCAGCTTGGACAACACAGATACGCAGTATTTT
CASSLDNTDTQYF
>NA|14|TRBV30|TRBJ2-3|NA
TGTGCCTGGGTGCGGGACGTCGGTACAGATACGCAGTATTTT
CAWVRDVGTDTQYF
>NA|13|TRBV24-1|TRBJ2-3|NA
TGTGCCACCTCACAGGAGTACACAGATACGCAGTATTTT
CATSQEYTDTQYF
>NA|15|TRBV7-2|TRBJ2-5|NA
TGTGCCAGCAGCTTAAGTGTGGGGGCGCAAGAGACCCAGTACTTC
CASSLSVGAQETQYF
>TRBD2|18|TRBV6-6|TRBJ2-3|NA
TGTGCCAGCAGTCTTGGCCTCGGGACTAGCGGACGCACAGATACGCAGTATTTT
CASSLGLGTSGRTDTQYF
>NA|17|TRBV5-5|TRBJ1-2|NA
TGTGCCAGCAGCTTATTAAGAGGGGAGGGGGAACCAAATGGCTACACCTTC
CASSLLRGEGEPNGYTF
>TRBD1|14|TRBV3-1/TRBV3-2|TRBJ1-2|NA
TGTGCCAGCAGCCAAGCGGGACAGGTCTATGGCTACACCTTC
CASSQAGQVYGYTF
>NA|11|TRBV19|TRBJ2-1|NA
TGTGCCAGTAGTGCCGGTTGGGAGCAGTTCTTC
CASSAGWEQFF
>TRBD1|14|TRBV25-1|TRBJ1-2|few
TGTGCCAGCAGGGAGACAGGGGTAAGGAGTGGCTACACCTTC
CASRETGVRSGYTF
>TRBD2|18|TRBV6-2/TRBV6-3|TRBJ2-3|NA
TGTGCCAGCAGCCAAGACTTGTGGACTAGCGGGATCTGGGATACGCAGTATTTT
CASSQDLWTSGIWDTQYF
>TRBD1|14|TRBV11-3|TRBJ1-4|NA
TGTGCCAGCAGCTTGGACAGGGCTAATGAAAAACTGTTTTTT
CASSLDRANEKLFF
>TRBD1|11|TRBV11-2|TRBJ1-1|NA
TGTGCCAGCAGCTTAGAAGGGGGCGCTTTCTTT
CASSLEGGAFF
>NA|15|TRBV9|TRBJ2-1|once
TGTGCCAGCAGCCCCAGCGCCGTCTCCTACAATGAGCAGTTCTTC
CASSPSAVSYNEQFF
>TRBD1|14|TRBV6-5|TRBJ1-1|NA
TGTGCCAGCTCCCAGGACAGGGCAGACACTGAAGCTTTCTTT
CASSQDRADTEAFF
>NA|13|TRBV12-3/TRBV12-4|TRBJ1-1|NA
TGTGCCAGCAGTCAGGACAGGAACACTGAAGCTTTCTTT
CASSQDRNTEAFF
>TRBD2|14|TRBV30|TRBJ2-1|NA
TGTGCCTGGAGTGCACTAGCGGGCTACAATGAGCAGTTCTTC
CAWSALAGYNEQFF
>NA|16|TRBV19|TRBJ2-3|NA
TGTGCCAGTACCAACCATCGGAGCCCCGCCCCAGATACGCAGTATTTT
CASTNHRSPAPDTQYF
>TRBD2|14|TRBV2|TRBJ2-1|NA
TGTGCCAGCAGTGTAGGACTAGCGCGGAATGAGCAGTTCTTC
CASSVGLARNEQFF
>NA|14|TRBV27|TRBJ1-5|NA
TGTGCCAGCAGTTTAGCCAGGAGCAATCAGCCCCAGCATTTT
CASSLARSNQPQHF
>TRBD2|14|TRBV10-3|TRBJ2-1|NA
TGTGCCACCACGGGACTAGCGGGGGCCCAGGAGCAGTTCTTC
CATTGLAGAQEQFF
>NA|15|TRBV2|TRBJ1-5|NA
TGTGCCAGCAGTGTTTACAGGGATAGCAATCAGCCCCAGCATTTT
CASSVYRDSNQPQHF
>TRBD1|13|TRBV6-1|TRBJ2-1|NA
TGTGCCAGCAGTGACAGGGGGTACAATGAGCAGTTCTTC
CASSDRGYNEQFF
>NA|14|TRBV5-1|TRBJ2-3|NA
TGCGCCAGCAGCTTGGGGCCGGGACTTTATACGCAGTATTTT
CASSLGPGLYTQYF
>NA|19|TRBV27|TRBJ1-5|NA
TGTGCCAGCAGTCCCCTGGAGGCCTTGGTTGGGTCAAGCAATCAGCCCCAGCATTTT
CASSPLEALVGSSNQPQHF
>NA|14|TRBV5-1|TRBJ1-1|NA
TGCGCCAGCACCGAGAGGGGGATGAACACTGAAGCTTTCTTT
CASTERGMNTEAFF
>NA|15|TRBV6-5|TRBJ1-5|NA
TGTGCCAGCAGTTACACTAGGGGGGGCGGGCAGCCCCAGCATTTT
CASSYTRGGGQPQHF
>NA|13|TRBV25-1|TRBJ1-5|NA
TGTGCCAGCAGTGAATCCCAAATTCAGCCCCAGCATTTT
CASSESQIQPQHF
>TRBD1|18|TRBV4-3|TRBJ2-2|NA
TGCGCCAGCAGCCAAGTTAAGGCAGGGCAGGGGGCTTCCGGGGAGCTGTTTTTT
CASSQVKAGQGASGELFF
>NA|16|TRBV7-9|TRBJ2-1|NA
TGTGCCAGCAGCTTAGCTCTGGCTAGTCTCGCGAATGAGCAGTTCTTC
CASSLALASLANEQFF
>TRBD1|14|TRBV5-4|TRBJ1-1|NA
TGTGCCAGCAGCACTCGGACAGGGAGGACTGAAGCTTTCTTT
CASSTRTGRTEAFF
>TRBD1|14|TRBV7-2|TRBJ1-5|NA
TGTGCCAGCAGCCTGGACAGGGGTAATCAGCCCCAGCATTTT
CASSLDRGNQPQHF
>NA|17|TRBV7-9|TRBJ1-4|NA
TGTGCCAGCAGCCCCAGGGGTTTCACATCAACTAATGAAAAACTGTTTTTT
CASSPRGFTSTNEKLFF
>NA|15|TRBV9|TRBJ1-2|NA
TGTGCCAGCAGCTCGCGACAGGCGGGCCCCTATGGCTACACCTTC
CASSSRQAGPYGYTF
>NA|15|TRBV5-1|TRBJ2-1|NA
TGCGCCAGCAGCCCCATTCTTACCCAGGATCGGGAGCAGTTCTTC
CASSPILTQDREQFF
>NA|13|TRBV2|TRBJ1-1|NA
TGTGCCAGCAGTGTGTGGAGAAACACTGAAGCTTTCTTT
CASSVWRNTEAFF
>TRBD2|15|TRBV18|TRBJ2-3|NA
TGTGCCAGCTCACGCAGCGGGAGGGATGCAGATACGCAGTATTTT
CASSRSGRDADTQYF
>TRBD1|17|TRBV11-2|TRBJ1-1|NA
TGTGCCAGCAGCTTCGGCAGGGGGCGTTTTTTTGGCACTGAAGCTTTCTTT
CASSFGRGRFFGTEAFF
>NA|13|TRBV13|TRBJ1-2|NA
TGTGCCAGCAAGGACAGAACTAACTATGGCTACACCTTC
CASKDRTNYGYTF